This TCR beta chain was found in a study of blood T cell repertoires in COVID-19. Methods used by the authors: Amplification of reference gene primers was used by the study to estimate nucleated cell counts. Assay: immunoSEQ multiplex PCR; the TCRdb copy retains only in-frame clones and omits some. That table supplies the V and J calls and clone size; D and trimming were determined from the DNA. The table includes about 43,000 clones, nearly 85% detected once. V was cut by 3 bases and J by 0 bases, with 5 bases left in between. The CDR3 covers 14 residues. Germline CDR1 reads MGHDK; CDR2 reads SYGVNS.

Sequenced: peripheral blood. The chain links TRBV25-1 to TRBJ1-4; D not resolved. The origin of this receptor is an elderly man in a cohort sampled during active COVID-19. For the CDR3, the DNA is TGTGCCAGCAGTGACTATGCAACTAATGAAAAACTGTTTTTT. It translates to CASSDYATNEKLFF. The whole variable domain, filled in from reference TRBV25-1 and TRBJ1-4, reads EADIYQTPRYLVIGTGKKITLECSQTMGHDKMYWYQQDPGMELHLIHYSYGVNSTEKGDLSSESTVSRIRTEHFPLTLESARPSHTSQYLCASSDYATNEKLFFGSGTQLSVL.